The 20 T cell receptor beta chains given below trace back to one sample, sequenced in a study of control samples from healthy donors and cancer patients. Some clones are missing from TCRdb's copy, which holds only in-frame ones; the method was immunoSEQ multiplex PCR. Among fewer than 25,000 clones listed, approximately 90% were seen once. The sample comprised PBMCs. The receptors were gathered from a woman aged 60-70 years with head and neck cancer.

The J gene is TRBJ2-1, the V gene TRBV27; D remains ambiguous. Germline CDR1 is MNHEY and CDR2 is SMNVEV (reference sequence). This CDR3 has 15 amino acids. V was shortened by 6 bases and J by 0 bases, with 12 bases between the two germline ends. CDR3 nucleotides: TGTGCCAGCAGGAGGTCACAAAACTCCTACAATGAGCAGTTCTTC. It specifies CASRRSQNSYNEQFF.

The rearrangement joins TRBV27 to TRBJ1-1; possibly TRBD1 for D (5 bases). This CDR3 contains 15 residues. From germline, CDR1 is MNHEY and CDR2 SMNVEV (reference sequence). V was pared by 7 bases and J by 4 bases, with 19 bases between. Written as DNA, the CDR3 is TGTGCCAGCAACACAAGAGGGGTCTCGGGCACTGAAGCTTTCTTT. This encodes CASNTRGVSGTEAFF.

This clone has only one observation. Here the CDR3 DNA reads TGTGCCACCAGCAGAGATAGCGGCGGGAGCACAGATACGCAGTATTTT. This codes for CATSRDSGGSTDTQYF. The rearrangement uses TRBV15 and TRBJ2-3; weak D call: TRBD2 (6 bases). V dropped 0 bases and J dropped 0 bases, with 10 bases sitting between them. The CDR3 runs to 16 residues. Germline V CDR1 and CDR2: LNHNV, YYDKDF (reference sequence). The full variable domain, in which reference TRBV15 and TRBJ2-3 provide the parts outside the CDR3, is DAMVIQNPRYQVTQFGKPVTLSCSQTLNHNVMYWYQQKSSQAPKLLFHYYDKDFNNEADTPDNFQSRRPNTSFCFLDIRSPGLGDTAMYLCATSRDSGGSTDTQYFGPGTRLTVL.

This chain links TRBV9 with TRBJ1-4; 7 nucleotides align to TRBD1. V shed 0 bases, J shed 3 bases, and the junction held 2 bases outside the gene matches. CDR3 length: 15 amino acids. Looked up from germline, CDR1 is SGDLS and CDR2 is YYNGEE. CDR3 sequence: CASSVGGGSNEKLFF. The CDR3 DNA reads TGTGCCAGCAGCGTAGGAGGGGGCTCTAATGAAAAACTGTTTTTT.

The rearrangement links TRBV15 to TRBJ2-7; D gene unclear. Germline CDR1 reads LNHNV; CDR2 reads YYDKDF (reference sequence). The CDR3 is made up of 14 amino acids. With 3 bases removed from V and 3 bases from J, the gap between germline ends came to 12 bases. The CDR3 here is CATSSGPPNYEQYF. The CDR3 coding sequence is TGTGCCACCAGCAGTGGACCGCCGAACTACGAGCAGTACTTC. The variable domain in full, with the rest retrieved from reference TRBV15 and TRBJ2-7, is DAMVIQNPRYQVTQFGKPVTLSCSQTLNHNVMYWYQQKSSQAPKLLFHYYDKDFNNEADTPDNFQSRRPNTSFCFLDIRSPGLGDTAMYLCATSSGPPNYEQYFGPGTRLTVT.

The chain combines TRBV11-2 with TRBJ2-7; D is perhaps TRBD2 (6 bases). Germline-derived CDR1 and CDR2 are SGHAT and FQNNGV. Trimming took 3 bases from V and 4 from J, leaving 13 bases between them. CDR3 size: 14 residues. CDR3 in DNA: TGTGCCAGCAGCTTGTGGCGGGATCTTTACGAGCAGTACTTC. It codes for CASSLWRDLYEQYF. Full variable domain (outside the CDR3, taken from reference TRBV11-2 and TRBJ2-7): EAGVAQSPRYKIIEKRQSVAFWCNPISGHATLYWYQQILGQGPKLLIQFQNNGVVDDSQLPKDRFSAERLKGVDSTLKIQPAKLEDSAVYLCASSLWRDLYEQYFGPGTRLTVT.

The chain joins TRBV15 to TRBJ1-5; no clear D gene. In germline, CDR1 is LNHNV, CDR2 YYDKDF (reference sequence). Deletions cut 8 bases from V and 2 bases from J, with 7 bases between. This CDR3 spans 12 amino acids. The CDR3 DNA is TGTGCCACCCTGTGGGGCAATCAGCCCCAGCATTTT. Translation gives CATLWGNQPQHF.

The chain is built from TRBV2 and TRBJ1-1; no clear D. Trimming stripped 5 bases from V and 5 bases from J, with 6 bases between. CDR1 is SNHLY and CDR2 is FYNNEI in the germline V gene. This CDR3 has 11 residues. The CDR3 region is CASSRVTEAFF. CDR3 sequence (DNA): TGTGCCAGCAGTCGAGTGACTGAAGCTTTCTTT.

The rearrangement links TRBV15 to TRBJ2-1; 11 nucleotides line up with TRBD2. This CDR3 region has 21 residues. Germline CDR1 is LNHNV and CDR2 is YYDKDF (reference sequence). V lost 0 bases and J lost 7; bases outside the gene matches: 20. DNA of the CDR3: TGTGCCACCAGCAGAGAGCGGCGGGGCCTTAGCGGGAGGGCCTTGAAAAATGAGCAGTTCTTC. Protein sequence: CATSRERRGLSGRALKNEQFF.

The rearrangement uses TRBV6-1 and TRBJ2-1; 8 bases line up with TRBD2. The J segment lost 3 bases and the V segment lost 2 bases, leaving 9 bases of the junction unmatched. There are 17 residues in the CDR3. The germline gives CDR1 MNHNS, CDR2 SASEGT. The chain's CDR3 is CASSEIGGAGIYNEQFF. CDR3 sequence (DNA): TGTGCCAGCAGTGAAATCGGGGGGGCAGGGATCTACAATGAGCAGTTCTTC.

The gene calls are TRBV5-1 and TRBJ1-1; 7 bases are a match to TRBD1. V shed 4 bases and J 1 base; nucleotides not matched to a gene: 4. Germline CDR1 SGHRS, CDR2 YFSETQ. The CDR3 spans 14 residues. In DNA, the CDR3 is TGCGCCAGCAGCCTACAGGGGCGGAACACTGAAGCTTTCTTT. Its translation is CASSLQGRNTEAFF.

The table lists this clone with a count of one. The chain has TRBV29-1 and TRBJ1-2; TRBD1 matches 9 bases. The germline gives CDR1 SQVTM, CDR2 ANQGSEA. With V trimmed by 7 bases and J by 7 bases, 16 bases remained unmatched. The CDR3 consists of 15 residues. The CDR3 nucleotides are TGCAGCGCCCGGGACAGGGTGACCCCCGCTGGTGGCTACACCTTC. Its translation: CSARDRVTPAGGYTF.

The chain employs TRBV5-1 and TRBJ1-1; 8 bases map to TRBD1. The CDR3 length is 15 residues. Unmatched junction bases numbered 7, after V lost 4 bases and J lost 2 bases. Germline assignment: CDR1 SGHRS and CDR2 YFSETQ. The DNA of the CDR3 is TGCGCCAGCAGCATCCAGGGGGCGGGTAACACTGAAGCTTTCTTT. This codes for CASSIQGAGNTEAFF.

The V call is TRBV15, the J call TRBJ2-7, with 13 bases lining up with TRBD2. With V trimmed by 6 bases and J by 4 bases, 6 bases remained unmatched. The CDR3 is 15 residues long. Per the germline V gene, CDR1 is LNHNV and CDR2 is YYDKDF (reference sequence). For the CDR3, the DNA is TGTGCCACCAGGAAAGGACTAGCGGGAGTTTACGAGCAGTACTTC. This encodes CATRKGLAGVYEQYF.

This sequence joins TRBV27 and TRBJ2-3; D gene uncertain. This CDR3 is built from 16 residues. V was shortened by 5 bases and J by 0 bases, with 15 bases between the two germline ends. CDR1 is MNHEY and CDR2 is SMNVEV in the germline V gene (reference sequence). CDR3 sequence reads: CASSRTWVTSTDTQYF. In DNA form, the CDR3 reads TGTGCCAGCAGTAGAACGTGGGTAACTAGCACAGATACGCAGTATTTT.

The CDR3 DNA follows: TGCGCCAGCAGCCGGGACGCCCTGAACACTGAAGCTTTCTTT. This sequence encodes CASSRDALNTEAFF. The chain uses TRBV5-1 and TRBJ1-1; a possible D gene is TRBD1 (5 bases). The CDR3 extends over 14 amino acids. Germline CDR1 SGHRS, CDR2 YFSETQ. V dropped 4 bases and J dropped 0 bases, with 10 bases sitting between them. Supplemented by reference TRBV5-1 and TRBJ1-1, the full variable domain reads KAGVTQTPRYLIKTRGQQVTLSCSPISGHRSVSWYQQTPGQGLQFLFEYFSETQRNKGNFPGRFSGRQFSNSRSEMNVSTLELGDSALYLCASSRDALNTEAFFGQGTRLTVV.

This rearrangement joins TRBV11-2 to TRBJ2-1; 12 bases fit TRBD2. The junction had 4 bases not matched to a gene; V was cut back by 1 base and J by 6 bases. Germline V CDR1 and CDR2: SGHAT, FQNNGV. The CDR3 totals 16 residues. CDR3 sequence reads: CASSLVRLAGVNEQFF. The DNA for the CDR3 is TGTGCCAGCAGCTTAGTGCGACTAGCGGGAGTCAATGAGCAGTTCTTC.

The CDR3 region is CATSEATPGQPKRTNEKLFF. The DNA of the CDR3 is TGTGCCACCAGTGAAGCTACCCCGGGACAACCAAAGAGGACTAATGAAAAACTGTTTTTT. V is TRBV24-1 and J is TRBJ1-4; a possible D gene is TRBD1 (6 bases). V was trimmed by 4 bases and J by 2 bases, leaving 25 bases between them. Germline assignment: CDR1 KGHDR and CDR2 SFDVKD. This CDR3 has 20 amino acids.

The chain recombines TRBV13 with TRBJ1-2; D not resolved. The CDR3 runs 18 residues. The ends were cut back, 2 bases at V and 3 bases at J, with 22 bases in the middle. Per germline, CDR1 PRHDT and CDR2 FYEKMQ (reference sequence). This CDR3 is CASSLQTGPQGLDYGYTF. The CDR3 bases are TGTGCCAGCAGCTTACAAACCGGGCCCCAAGGGTTGGACTATGGCTACACCTTC.

This sequence joins TRBV14 and TRBJ2-1; 13 bases agree with TRBD2. CDR3 length: 16 residues. V lost 2 bases and J lost 6; bases outside the gene matches: 4. Germline-derived CDR1 and CDR2 are SGHDN and FVKESK. The CDR3 DNA follows: TGTGCCAGCAGCCAACTACTAGCGGGAGGGCGCAATGAGCAGTTCTTC. It yields the protein CASSQLLAGGRNEQFF.